The 4 T cell receptor beta chains listed next were all sequenced from one sample in a study of CD8 T cells in Susac syndrome. Random hexamers primed reverse transcription of about 0.45 to 1 ug RNA. TCRdb itself ran the immunoSEQ multiplex PCR reads through MiXCR, one entry per CDR3 protein. Here the sample spans fewer than 350,000 distinct CDR3 sequences, roughly nine tenths being singletons. The sequenced material came from CD4+ T cells from PBMCs. These receptors were collected from a human donor with multiple sclerosis.

The chain uses TRBV7-2 and TRBJ2-6, with D uncertain. The CDR3 length is 17 residues. In germline, CDR1 is SGHTA, CDR2 FQGNSA. V was clipped by 1 base and J by 2 bases, with 12 bases between them. The CDR3 coding sequence is TGTGCCAGCAGCTTAGTCACTCTAGGCACTGGGGCCAACGTCCTGACTTTC. This encodes CASSLVTLGTGANVLTF. The entire variable domain, with the rest obtained from reference TRBV7-2 and TRBJ2-6, is as follows: GAGVSQSPSNKVTEKGKDVELRCDPISGHTALYWYRQSLGQGLEFLIYFQGNSAPDKSGLPSDRFSAERTGGSVSTLTIQRTQQEDSAVYLCASSLVTLGTGANVLTFGAGSRLTVL.

V and J are TRBV2 and TRBJ1-6, with D hard to call. The germline V and J ends were trimmed by 8 bases and 12 bases, with 17 bases remaining between them. Per the germline V gene, CDR1 is SNHLY and CDR2 is FYNNEI. The CDR3 contains 13 residues. For the CDR3, the DNA is TGTGCCAGCTCCGGGGATTCCTCGGTACCCCTCCACTTT. Encoded protein: CASSGDSSVPLHF.

The chain joins TRBV18 to TRBJ1-2, with D uncertain. CDR1 is KGHSH and CDR2 is LQKENI in the germline V gene. The CDR3 totals 14 residues. V lost 0 bases and J 4 bases, leaving 9 bases between the germline ends. CDR3 protein: CASSPPSSPYGYTF. The CDR3 bases are TGTGCCAGCTCACCACCGTCCAGCCCCTATGGCTACACCTTC.

V gene TRBV3-1 combines with J gene TRBJ2-1; the D gene is possibly TRBD2 (6 bases). The V end was cut by 1 base, the J end by 0 bases, with 13 bases between. Germline CDR1 reads LGHDT; CDR2 reads YNNKEL (reference sequence). The CDR3 length is 17 residues. The CDR3 DNA sequence: TGTGCCAGCAGCCAAGGGCCTAGCGCCGCCTCCTACAATGAGCAGTTCTTC. Protein product: CASSQGPSAASYNEQFF.